The 26 T cell receptor beta chains presented below share a single source sample, sequenced in a study of blood T cell repertoires in COVID-19. Repertoires were generated with immunoSEQ multiplex PCR, while TCRdb's copy carries only in-frame clones and drops some. There are roughly 99,000 clones in the sample; 80% to 85% occur only once, and 4.2% lies in the top ten. The sample taken for sequencing was peripheral blood. The receptors derive from a human donor in a cohort sampled during active COVID-19.

The chain is built from TRBV3-1 (or the pseudogene TRBV3-2) and TRBJ2-1; 8 nucleotides align to TRBD2. J lost 2 bases, V lost 8 bases, and 14 bases had no gene match. There are 17 residues in the CDR3. CDR1 is LGHDT, CDR2 YNNKEL, per germline (reference sequence). In DNA form, the CDR3 reads TGTGCCAGCTCGGGCCCAGCGGGAGTCGTGACCTACAATGAGCAGTTCTTC. It yields the protein CASSGPAGVVTYNEQFF.

The chain links TRBV12-3 or TRBV12-4 to TRBJ2-1; D is ambiguous. The CDR3 covers 11 residues. V was cut by 2 bases and J by 7 bases, with 3 bases left in between. The CDR3, as DNA: TGTGCCAGCAGTTTATCGAATGAGCAGTTCTTC. The encoded protein is CASSLSNEQFF.

The chain recombines TRBV4-3 with TRBJ2-1, with D tentatively TRBD1 (8 bases). The CDR3 is 15 residues long. Between the trimmed V and J ends, which lost 4 bases and 6 bases, there was a span of 16 bases. In germline, CDR1 is LGHNA, CDR2 YSLEER. The DNA for the CDR3 is TGCGCCAGCAGCCGCCGAAGCGGGACAGGCAATGAGCAGTTCTTC. Translation: CASSRRSGTGNEQFF.

The sample holds a few counts of this clone. The DNA of the CDR3 is TGTGCCAGCAGTGGTGGCGGAAATCAGCCCCAGCATTTT. Translated: CASSGGGNQPQHF. The V and J genes are TRBV2 and TRBJ1-5, with D uncertain. Germline values: CDR1 SNHLY, CDR2 FYNNEI. This CDR3 is built from 13 residues. With 4 bases removed from V and 4 bases from J, the gap between germline ends came to 8 bases.

This clone appeared a few times. The gene calls are TRBV29-1 and TRBJ2-1, with 7 bases identical to TRBD2. The CDR3 loop spans 11 amino acids. J was trimmed by 8 bases and V by 5 bases; bases with no gene match: 3. Germline V gives CDR1 SQVTM, CDR2 ANQGSEA. The CDR3 here is CSVWGRDEQFF. In nucleotides, the CDR3 is TGCAGCGTTTGGGGGAGGGATGAGCAGTTCTTC.

This clone appeared a single time. The chain has TRBV5-6 and TRBJ2-5; possible D gene TRBD1, 6 bases. Looked up from germline, CDR1 is SGHDT and CDR2 is YYEEEE. Trimming stripped 6 bases from V and 4 bases from J, with 13 bases between. CDR3 length: 13 amino acids. The CDR3 sequence: CASNFLQGETQYF. The CDR3 DNA reads as TGTGCCAGCAACTTTCTACAGGGAGAGACCCAGTACTTC.

The chain couples TRBV15 to TRBJ2-2, with D tentatively TRBD1 (6 bases). V shed 9 bases and J shed 3 bases, with 11 bases lying between them. The CDR3 covers 13 residues. Germline CDR1 reads LNHNV; CDR2 reads YYDKDF (reference sequence). The CDR3 here is CATARGYTGELFF. The CDR3 DNA reads TGTGCCACAGCGAGGGGGTACACCGGGGAGCTGTTTTTT. Full variable domain (outside the CDR3, taken from reference TRBV15 and TRBJ2-2): DAMVIQNPRYQVTQFGKPVTLSCSQTLNHNVMYWYQQKSSQAPKLLFHYYDKDFNNEADTPDNFQSRRPNTSFCFLDIRSPGLGDTAMYLCATARGYTGELFFGEGSRLTVL.

The chain couples TRBV27 to TRBJ2-3; 12 positions agree with TRBD2. V was pared by 8 bases and J by 4 bases, with 16 bases of the junction left unmatched. The CDR3 is 18 amino acids. Germline lookup yields CDR1 MNHEY and CDR2 SMNVEV (reference sequence). This CDR3 reads CASPTRSSGRASADTQYF. CDR3 nucleotides: TGTGCCAGCCCAACGAGGTCTAGCGGGAGGGCCAGCGCAGATACGCAGTATTTT.

This CDR3 is CASTRGGRNTEAFF. DNA of the CDR3: TGCGCCAGCACTAGGGGGGGGAGGAACACTGAAGCTTTCTTT. The V and J genes are TRBV10-2 and TRBJ1-1; weak D call: TRBD1 (6 bases). The ends were cut back, 7 bases at V and 1 base at J, with 13 bases in the middle. The CDR3 is 14 amino acids. Per germline, CDR1 WSHSY and CDR2 SAAADI.

The chain has TRBV9 and TRBJ2-1; 7 bases are a match to TRBD2. V was clipped by 0 bases and J by 5 bases; unmatched bases: 8. This CDR3 has 16 amino acids. Germline CDR1 reads SGDLS; CDR2 reads YYNGEE. In DNA form, the CDR3 reads TGTGCCAGCAGCGTAGGACCGCGGGAGCCCCACAATGAGCAGTTCTTC. Translated: CASSVGPREPHNEQFF. Filled out from reference TRBV9 and TRBJ2-1, the complete variable domain reads DSGVTQTPKHLITATGQRVTLRCSPRSGDLSVYWYQQSLDQGLQFLIQYYNGEERAKGNILERFSAQQFPDLHSELNLSSLELGDSALYFCASSVGPREPHNEQFFGPGTRLTVL.

The gene calls are TRBV3-1 (or the pseudogene TRBV3-2) and TRBJ2-5; TRBD2 aligns across 13 bases. With 4 bases clipped from V and 3 bases from J, the junction kept 5 bases outside the gene matches. This CDR3 has 16 amino acids. CDR1 and CDR2 (germline): LGHDT, YNNKEL (reference sequence). The CDR3 spells CASSRPGTSGKETQYF. In DNA form, the CDR3 reads TGTGCCAGCAGCCGACCTGGGACTAGCGGGAAAGAGACCCAGTACTTC.

V and J are TRBV7-3 and TRBJ2-1; D call uncertain. This CDR3 has 14 residues. The germline CDR1 and CDR2 sequences are SGHTA and FQGTGA. Trimming removed 0 bases from V and 7 bases from J, with 10 bases in between. The CDR3 DNA sequence: TGTGCCAGCAGCTTAACTAGTTCCCGAAATGAGCAGTTCTTC. Its translation: CASSLTSSRNEQFF. Using reference TRBV7-3 and TRBJ2-1 for the parts outside the CDR3, the full variable domain is GAGVSQTPSNKVTEKGKYVELRCDPISGHTALYWYRQSLGQGPEFLIYFQGTGAADDSGLPNDRFFAVRPEGSVSTLKIQRTERGDSAVYLCASSLTSSRNEQFFGPGTRLTVL.

The chain carries TRBV6-1 and TRBJ2-5; TRBD1 is a possible D gene (6 bases). Trimming took 1 base from V and 5 from J, leaving 14 bases between them. The CDR3 extends over 15 amino acids. Germline CDR1 reads MNHNS; CDR2 reads SASEGT. The chain's CDR3 is CASSEVPGAEETQYF. The CDR3 DNA is TGTGCCAGCAGTGAAGTCCCAGGGGCGGAGGAGACCCAGTACTTC.

A single count supports this clone. The chain has TRBV5-4 and TRBJ2-1, with 12 nucleotides matching TRBD2. The V segment lost 0 bases and the J segment 8 bases; nucleotides outside the gene matches: 6. The CDR3 covers 16 residues. Per the germline V gene, CDR1 is SGHNT and CDR2 is YYREEE (reference sequence). The CDR3 reads CASSLDLAGGVDEQFF. DNA for the CDR3: TGTGCCAGCAGCTTGGATCTAGCGGGAGGGGTTGATGAGCAGTTCTTC.

The chain has TRBV19 and TRBJ1-1; the D is unclear. The germline V gene has CDR1 LNHDA and CDR2 SQIVND (reference sequence). V was shortened by 7 bases and J by 1 base, with 7 bases between the two germline ends. The CDR3 extends over 12 amino acids. The CDR3 sequence: CASNERNTEAFF. The CDR3 bases are TGTGCCAGTAACGAGAGGAACACTGAAGCTTTCTTT.

This clone has just one count. This chain links TRBV28 with TRBJ2-7; 11 bases agree with TRBD1. V lost 6 bases, J lost 1 base, and 8 bases stayed unmatched. The CDR3 totals 16 residues. Germline lookup yields CDR1 MDHEN and CDR2 SYDVKM. CDR3 region: CASRDHGTGGSYEQYF. The CDR3 DNA follows: TGTGCCAGCAGGGACCATGGGACAGGGGGATCCTACGAGCAGTACTTC.

The chain uses TRBV24-1 and TRBJ1-2, with D maybe TRBD1 (6 bases). This CDR3 spans 14 amino acids. Trimming shortened V by 4 bases and J by 2 bases, and 10 bases separated the two germline ends. Per germline, CDR1 KGHDR and CDR2 SFDVKD. CDR3 region: CATSDFGQNYGYTF. The CDR3 nucleotides are TGTGCCACCAGTGACTTCGGACAGAACTATGGCTACACCTTC.

The rearrangement uses TRBV25-1 and TRBJ2-3; 8 nucleotides agree with TRBD2. Germline loops: CDR1 MGHDK, CDR2 SYGVNS. V shed 1 base and J 8 bases; nucleotides not matched to a gene: 8. The CDR3 totals 15 residues. CDR3 amino acids: CASSEFTSGLGTQYF. The CDR3 DNA follows: TGTGCCAGCAGTGAATTTACTAGCGGCCTCGGTACGCAGTATTTT.

The chain links TRBV2 to TRBJ2-3, with D uncertain. The V end was cut by 6 bases, the J end by 2 bases, with 12 bases between. The germline V gene has CDR1 SNHLY and CDR2 FYNNEI. The CDR3 is made up of 14 amino acids. The CDR3 sequence: CASSPSEYTDTQYF. The CDR3 region has the DNA TGTGCCAGCAGCCCTTCCGAGTACACAGATACGCAGTATTTT.

CDR3 DNA sequence: TGTGCCAGCAGCGCCGGACAGGGAAACTATGGCTACACCTTC. As protein: CASSAGQGNYGYTF. The chain uses TRBV9 and TRBJ1-2; 8 bases match TRBD1. The CDR3 is made up of 14 amino acids. Germline V gene sequence: CDR1 SGDLS, CDR2 YYNGEE. Trimming took 3 bases from V and 2 from J; bases not matched to a gene: 3.

The V and J genes are TRBV6-6 and TRBJ2-7, with 7 bases that match TRBD2. Per the germline V gene, CDR1 is MNHNY and CDR2 is SVGAGI (reference sequence). The length of the CDR3 is 16 residues. Losses at the gene ends were 4 bases for V and 1 base for J; bases not matched to a gene: 10. CDR3 amino acids: CASSSHPGRPSYEQYV. CDR3 nucleotides: TGTGCCAGCAGTTCCCACCCCGGGAGGCCGTCCTACGAGCAGTACGTC.

The genes are TRBV18 and TRBJ1-1; a weak D match, TRBD1 (6 bases). V gave up 5 bases and J gave up 0 bases, with 16 bases separating them. The CDR3 extends over 16 amino acids. The germline gives CDR1 KGHSH, CDR2 LQKENI. For the CDR3, the DNA is TGTGCCAGCTCAATTCCGAGTGGACAGTTGAACACTGAAGCTTTCTTT. Residues: CASSIPSGQLNTEAFF.

The chain couples TRBV27 to TRBJ2-2, with D possibly TRBD1 on 6 matching bases. The germline V gene encodes CDR1 MNHEY and CDR2 SMNVEV (reference sequence). This CDR3 spans 18 amino acids. V dropped 6 bases and J dropped 1 base, with 21 bases sitting between them. The CDR3 nucleotides read TGTGCCAGCAGCCCAGAGGCAAACAGGGTGAGGAACACCGGGGAGCTGTTTTTT. Translating it yields CASSPEANRVRNTGELFF.

The chain links TRBV14 to TRBJ1-5; D is possibly TRBD1 (5 bases). This CDR3 region has 17 residues. V was clipped by 8 bases and J by 3 bases, with 23 bases between them. CDR1 and CDR2 from the germline V gene are SGHDN and FVKESK. CDR3 region: CASVRAIFSYPNQPQHF. The DNA of the CDR3 is TGTGCCAGCGTCAGGGCTATTTTTTCCTATCCCAATCAGCCCCAGCATTTT.

The chain recombines TRBV11-1 with TRBJ2-2, with 7 bases that match TRBD1. The CDR3 spans 15 residues. The germline V gene encodes CDR1 SGHAT and CDR2 FQDESV (reference sequence). The V and J ends lost 6 bases and 3 bases, in that order; junction bases with no gene match: 7. This CDR3 is CASRLGQSYTGELFF. DNA of the CDR3: TGTGCCAGCAGGCTGGGACAGTCTTACACCGGGGAGCTGTTTTTT.

V usage is TRBV6-2 or TRBV6-3 and J usage is TRBJ2-1; D might be TRBD1 (6 bases). In germline, CDR1 is MNHEY, CDR2 SVGEGT. V was pared by 2 bases and J by 3 bases, with 14 bases between. The CDR3 has 16 amino acids. CDR3 DNA: TGTGCCAGCAGTTACACTGGCCAGGGGTACTACAATGAGCAGTTCTTC. Translating it yields CASSYTGQGYYNEQFF.